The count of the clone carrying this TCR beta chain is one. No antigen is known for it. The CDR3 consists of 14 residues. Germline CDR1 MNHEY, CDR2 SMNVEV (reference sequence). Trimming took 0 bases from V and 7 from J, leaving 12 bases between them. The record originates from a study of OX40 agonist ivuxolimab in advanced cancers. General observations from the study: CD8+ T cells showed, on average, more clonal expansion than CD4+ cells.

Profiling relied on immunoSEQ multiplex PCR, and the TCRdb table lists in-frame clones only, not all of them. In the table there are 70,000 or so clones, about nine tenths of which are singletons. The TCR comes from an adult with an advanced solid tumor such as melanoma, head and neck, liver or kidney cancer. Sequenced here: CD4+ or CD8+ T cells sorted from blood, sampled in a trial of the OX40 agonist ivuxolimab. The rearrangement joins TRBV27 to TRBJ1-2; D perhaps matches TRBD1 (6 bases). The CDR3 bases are TGTGCCAGCAGTTTATCGATGGGGGGCAGTGGCTACACCTTC. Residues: CASSLSMGGSGYTF.